The source of this T cell receptor (beta chain) is a study of OX40 agonist ivuxolimab in advanced cancers. Looking at the study overall: Ivuxolimab, which targeted the costimulatory receptor OX40 (CD134), was an agonistic, fully human IgG2 monoclonal antibody. Intravenous ivuxolimab was administered to patients every 2 weeks at six dose levels: 0.01, 0.1, 0.3, 1.5, 3 and 10 mg/kg. Among the roughly 50 dose-escalation patients, about 19 had hepatocellular carcinoma, approximately 15 melanoma, 9 renal cell carcinoma and 9 head and neck cancer. In the dose-escalation cohort, 75% to 90% of patients were male, and the mean age was around 65 years with a range of about 20 to 80. Patients were allowed to have had prior anti-PD-1, anti-PD-L1 or anti-CTLA-4 therapy, and 40% to 45% of the dose-escalation patients had previously received checkpoint inhibitors. Partial responses occurred in three dose-escalation patients, of whom one had hepatocellular carcinoma and two had cutaneous melanoma. Peripheral TCRbeta sequencing aimed to test whether ivuxolimab altered TCR sequence diversity and caused clonal T-cell expansion. The paper covers the monotherapy dose-escalation part of the phase I ivuxolimab trial, which included N ≈ 50 patients. Here is what the overall study found, with its caveats: After ivuxolimab, expanded clones were on average more numerous among CD8+ T cells than among CD4+ T cells. The antigen specificity of the clonally expanded peripheral T cells was not determined. Low levels of normalized T-cell clonal expansion were also seen in some patients who did not respond. At doses of 0.1 to 3.0 mg/kg, clonal expansion of both CD4+ and CD8+ blood T cells was observed from baseline to week 6. In partial responders in the 0.1-3.0 mg/kg groups, normalized peripheral clonal expansion was found to be among the lowest, especially among CD8+ T cells.

To sequence the TCRbeta CDR3 region, genomic DNA was isolated from the sorted cells. TCRbeta CDR3 regions were sequenced using the immunoSEQ Assay. The table comes from immuneACCESS by way of TCRdb, which keeps in-frame sequences with V and J called. Part of the clones is missing from these tables; in studies checked, under half for an unresolved V gene and the rest for unknown reasons. Across this sample there are 70,000 to 95,000 clones, with around 88% seen only once. The ten largest clonotypes hold about 0.76% of the sample. As to this clone: The antigen it recognizes is unknown. Base qualities were left out, and no much larger clone turns up one base away.

The trial excluded patients who had a history of autoimmune disease or who were on systemic immunosuppression. Peripheral blood for TCR sequencing was collected from all dose cohorts at baseline, on cycle 4 day 1, and on cycle 7 day 1. Samples were obtained from an open-label, multicenter, first-in-human phase I dose-escalation trial of ivuxolimab. The trial enrolled adults with locally advanced or metastatic head and neck squamous cell, hepatocellular, melanoma or renal cell carcinoma. CD4+ and CD8+ T cells were sorted separately from peripheral blood before TCR sequencing. The sequencing used CD4+ or CD8+ T cells sorted from blood, collected in a trial of the OX40 agonist ivuxolimab. The sequence was collected from an adult with an advanced solid tumor such as melanoma, head and neck, liver or kidney cancer.

The CDR3 region: CSVVYFDGTYEQYF. The sequenced DNA: TGCAGCGTTGTCTACTTCGACGGGACCTACGAGCAGTACTTC. Recombination joined TRBV29-1 with TRBJ2-7; TRBD2 might be the D gene, on 5 matching bases. V is clipped by 4 bases and J by 2 bases, and the sequence between their germline boundaries is 15 bases long. The CDR3 runs 14 residues from the cysteine to the phenylalanine. The only DNA kept is the CDR3, 42 bases in frame from the first base. CDR1 and CDR2, looked up from the germline V gene, are SQVTM and ANQGSEA.